Listed below are T cell receptor beta chains from one sample, sequenced in a study of beta chain features in type 1 diabetes. Some clones are missing from TCRdb's copy, which holds only in-frame ones; the method was immunoSEQ multiplex PCR. This table has around 180,000 clones, about 13% appearing once. Specimen: central memory CD4+ T cells from blood. These receptors were obtained from a woman between 18 and 29 years old in good health. Both conserved end residues are part of each CDR3. The order of the fields is D gene, J gene, V gene, CDR3 protein. D genes are given only for firm matches.

>NA|TRBJ1-5|TRBV27
CASSSSWHSNQPQHF
>TRBD2|TRBJ2-1|TRBV7-2
CASSPSGLAGGLAYNEQFF
>TRBD1|TRBJ2-6|TRBV19
CASSSNYRGQTFSGANVLTF
>NA|TRBJ2-1|TRBV29-1
CSVEDPTVLAYNEQFF
>NA|TRBJ2-2|TRBV7-9
CASSSPQRNTGELFF
>NA|TRBJ2-6|TRBV4-3
CASSQVQVLFSGANVLTF
>TRBD1|TRBJ2-1|TRBV18
CASSQGTGYNEQFF
>NA|TRBJ2-1|TRBV29-1
CSARRGIGPWEQFF
>NA|TRBJ1-4|TRBV28
CASSFEGATNEKLFF
>NA|TRBJ2-7|TRBV7-8
CASSLVQNYEQYF
>TRBD2|TRBJ2-7|TRBV9
CASSVGLAGGSEQYF
>TRBD1|TRBJ1-1|TRBV9
CASSDRDREITEAFF
>TRBD2|TRBJ2-5|TRBV30
CAWSVLGREETQYF
>TRBD2|TRBJ2-5|TRBV5-6
CASRGFGTSGRKETQYF
>TRBD2|TRBJ2-1|TRBV2
CASSESGLATNEQFF
>NA|TRBJ1-5|TRBV21-1
CASIKGGYSNQPQHF
>TRBD2|TRBJ2-2|TRBV9
CASSPGLAANTGELFF
>NA|TRBJ1-1|TRBV7-2
CASSLRNIYMNTEAFF
>NA|TRBJ2-3|TRBV29-1
CSVAGVAGDTDTQYF
>TRBD1|TRBJ1-4|TRBV5-5
CASSFGDRDNEKLFF
>TRBD2|TRBJ2-5|TRBV30
CAWSSGLARQETQYF
>NA|TRBJ2-3|TRBV28
CASSLIQARDTQYF
>TRBD2|TRBJ2-7|TRBV29-1
CSVTVLAGVLVEQYF
>NA|TRBJ2-4|TRBV28
CASSTRKGKNIQYF
>TRBD2|TRBJ2-1|TRBV5-1
CASSSGSGRFNEQFF
>NA|TRBJ2-5|TRBV7-9
CASHIIGEETQYF
>TRBD1|TRBJ2-3|TRBV5-1
CASSQGTATSTDTQYF
>NA|TRBJ2-7|TRBV6-1
CASSEAVGGPEQYF
>NA|TRBJ1-1|TRBV29-1
CSVLRPENTEAFF
>TRBD2|TRBJ2-3|TRBV30
CAWAPGLAYTDTQYF
>TRBD2|TRBJ2-3|TRBV14
CASSRGLAGGPRSTDTQYF
>TRBD2|TRBJ2-2|TRBV5-1
CASSLEAGGPSGTGELFF
>TRBD1|TRBJ2-7|TRBV5-1
CASSLGQGEEEQYF